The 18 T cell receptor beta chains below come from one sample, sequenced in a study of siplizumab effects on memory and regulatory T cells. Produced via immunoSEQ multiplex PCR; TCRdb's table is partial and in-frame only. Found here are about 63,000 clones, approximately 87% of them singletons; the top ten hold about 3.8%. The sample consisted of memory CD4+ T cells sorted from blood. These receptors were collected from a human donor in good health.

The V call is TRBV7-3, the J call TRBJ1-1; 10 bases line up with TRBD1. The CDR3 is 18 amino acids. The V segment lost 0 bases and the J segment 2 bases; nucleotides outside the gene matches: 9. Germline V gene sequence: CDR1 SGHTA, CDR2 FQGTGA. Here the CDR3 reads CASSLTSGTGALNTEAFF. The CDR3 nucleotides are TGTGCCAGCAGCTTAACGTCCGGGACAGGGGCGTTAAACACTGAAGCTTTCTTT.

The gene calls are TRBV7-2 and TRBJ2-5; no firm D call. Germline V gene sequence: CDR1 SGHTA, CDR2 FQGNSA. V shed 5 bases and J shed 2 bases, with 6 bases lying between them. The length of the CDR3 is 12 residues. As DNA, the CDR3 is TGTGCCAGCAGCGAAAGTCAAGAGACCCAGTACTTC. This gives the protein CASSESQETQYF.

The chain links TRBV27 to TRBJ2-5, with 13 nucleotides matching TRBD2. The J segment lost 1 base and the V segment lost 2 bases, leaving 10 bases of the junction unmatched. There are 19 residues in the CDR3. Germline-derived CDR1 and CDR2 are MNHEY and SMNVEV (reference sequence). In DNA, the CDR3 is TGTGCCAGCAGTTTAACCCGGCGGGGACTAGCGGGGCCCCAAGAGACCCAGTACTTC. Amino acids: CASSLTRRGLAGPQETQYF.

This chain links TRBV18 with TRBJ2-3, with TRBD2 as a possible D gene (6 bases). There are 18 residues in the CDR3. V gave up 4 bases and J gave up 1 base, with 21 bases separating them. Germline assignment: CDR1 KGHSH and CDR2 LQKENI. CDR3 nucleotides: TGTGCCAGCTCACTCCTGCGACTAGGGGAGACCGGCACAGATACGCAGTATTTT. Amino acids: CASSLLRLGETGTDTQYF.

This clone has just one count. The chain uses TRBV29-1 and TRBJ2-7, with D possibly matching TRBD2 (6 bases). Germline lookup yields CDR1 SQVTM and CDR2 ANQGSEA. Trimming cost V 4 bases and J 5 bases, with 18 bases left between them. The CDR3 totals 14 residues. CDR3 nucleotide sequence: TGCAGCGTTGTTCGTAGTGCATCGGGAGACGAGCAGTACTTC. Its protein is CSVVRSASGDEQYF.

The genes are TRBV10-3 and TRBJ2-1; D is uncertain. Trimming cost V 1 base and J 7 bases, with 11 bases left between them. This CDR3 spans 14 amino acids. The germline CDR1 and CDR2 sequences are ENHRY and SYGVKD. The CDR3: CAISEFDSRNEQFF. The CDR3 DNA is TGTGCCATCAGTGAGTTCGACTCAAGGAATGAGCAGTTCTTC.

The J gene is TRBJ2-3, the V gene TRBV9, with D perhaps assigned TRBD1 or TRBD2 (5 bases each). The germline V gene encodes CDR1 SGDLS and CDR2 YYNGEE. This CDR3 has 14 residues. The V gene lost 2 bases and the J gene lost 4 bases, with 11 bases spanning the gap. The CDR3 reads CASSVGAVADTQYF. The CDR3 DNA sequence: TGTGCCAGCAGCGTCGGGGCGGTGGCAGATACGCAGTATTTT. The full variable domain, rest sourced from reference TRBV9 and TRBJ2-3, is DSGVTQTPKHLITATGQRVTLRCSPRSGDLSVYWYQQSLDQGLQFLIQYYNGEERAKGNILERFSAQQFPDLHSELNLSSLELGDSALYFCASSVGAVADTQYFGPGTRLTVL.

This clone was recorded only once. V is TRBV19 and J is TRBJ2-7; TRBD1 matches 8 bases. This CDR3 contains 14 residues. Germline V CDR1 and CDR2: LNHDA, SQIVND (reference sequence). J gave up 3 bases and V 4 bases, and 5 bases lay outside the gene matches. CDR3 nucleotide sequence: TGTGCCAGTAGTAGAGAGGACAGGGTCTACGAGCAGTACTTC. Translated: CASSREDRVYEQYF. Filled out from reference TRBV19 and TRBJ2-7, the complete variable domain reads DGGITQSPKYLFRKEGQNVTLSCEQNLNHDAMYWYRQDPGQGLRLIYYSQIVNDFQKGDIAEGYSVSREKKESFPLTVTSAQKNPTAFYLCASSREDRVYEQYFGPGTRLTVT.

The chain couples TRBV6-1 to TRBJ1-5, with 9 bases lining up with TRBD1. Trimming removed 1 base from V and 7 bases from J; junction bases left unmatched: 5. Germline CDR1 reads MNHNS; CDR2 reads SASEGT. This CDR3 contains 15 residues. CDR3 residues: CASSEGDRAIQPQHF. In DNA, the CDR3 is TGTGCCAGCAGTGAAGGGGACAGGGCAATACAGCCCCAGCATTTT.

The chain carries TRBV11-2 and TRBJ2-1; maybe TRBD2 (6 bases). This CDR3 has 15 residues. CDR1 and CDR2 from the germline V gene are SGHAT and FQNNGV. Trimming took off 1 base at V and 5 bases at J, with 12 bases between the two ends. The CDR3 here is CASSLGGERHNEQFF. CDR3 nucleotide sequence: TGTGCCAGCAGCTTAGGGGGGGAACGGCACAATGAGCAGTTCTTC.

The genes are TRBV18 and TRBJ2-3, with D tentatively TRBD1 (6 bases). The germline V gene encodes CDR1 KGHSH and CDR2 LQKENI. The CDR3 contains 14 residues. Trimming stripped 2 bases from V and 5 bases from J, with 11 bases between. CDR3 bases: TGTGCCAGCTCACCATCAGGGGTCAGAGATACGCAGTATTTT. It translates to CASSPSGVRDTQYF.

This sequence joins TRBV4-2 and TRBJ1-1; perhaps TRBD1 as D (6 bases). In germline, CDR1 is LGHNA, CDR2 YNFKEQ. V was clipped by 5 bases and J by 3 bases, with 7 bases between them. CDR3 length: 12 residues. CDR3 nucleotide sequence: TGTGCCAGCAGCTCAGGGGACACTGAAGCTTTCTTT. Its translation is CASSSGDTEAFF.

The CDR3 is CASSLRNRAGNTIYF. The CDR3 DNA reads as TGTGCCAGCAGCTTGCGGAATAGGGCTGGAAACACCATATATTTT. The chain has TRBV5-6 and TRBJ1-3, with D unclear. Germline V lookup: CDR1 SGHDT, CDR2 YYEEEE. The ends were cut back, 1 base at V and 2 bases at J, with 10 bases in the middle. The CDR3 is 15 residues long.

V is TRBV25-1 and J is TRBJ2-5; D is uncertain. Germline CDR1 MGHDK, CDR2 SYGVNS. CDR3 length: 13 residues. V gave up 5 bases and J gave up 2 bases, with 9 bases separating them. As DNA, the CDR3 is TGTGCCAGCAGTTTCGGCGTACAAGAGACCCAGTACTTC. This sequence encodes CASSFGVQETQYF.

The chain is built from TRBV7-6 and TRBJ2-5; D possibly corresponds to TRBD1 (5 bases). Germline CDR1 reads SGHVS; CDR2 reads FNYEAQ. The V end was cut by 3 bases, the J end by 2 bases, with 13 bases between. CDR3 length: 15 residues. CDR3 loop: CASSLDAGYQETQYF. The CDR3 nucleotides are TGTGCCAGCAGCTTGGATGCAGGGTATCAAGAGACCCAGTACTTC. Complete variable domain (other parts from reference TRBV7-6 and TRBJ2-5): GAGVSQSPRYKVTKRGQDVALRCDPISGHVSLYWYRQALGQGPEFLTYFNYEAQQDKSGLPNDRFSAERPEGSISTLTIQRTEQRDSAMYRCASSLDAGYQETQYFGPGTRLLVL.

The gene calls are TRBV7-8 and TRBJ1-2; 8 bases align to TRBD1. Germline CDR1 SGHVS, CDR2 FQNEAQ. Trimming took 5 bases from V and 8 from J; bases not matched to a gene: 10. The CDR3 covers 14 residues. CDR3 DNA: TGTGCCAGCAGCATGGGACAGGTCAGAATCGGCTACACCTTC. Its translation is CASSMGQVRIGYTF.

For the CDR3, the DNA is TGTGCCAGCAGTACGGGACTAGCGGGGGTTGAGACCCAGTACTTC. Translating gives CASSTGLAGVETQYF. The chain has TRBV6-1 and TRBJ2-5, with TRBD2 identical over 14 bases. J lost 5 bases, V lost 5 bases, and 4 bases had no gene match. CDR1 is MNHNS, CDR2 SASEGT, per germline. The CDR3 length is 15 residues.

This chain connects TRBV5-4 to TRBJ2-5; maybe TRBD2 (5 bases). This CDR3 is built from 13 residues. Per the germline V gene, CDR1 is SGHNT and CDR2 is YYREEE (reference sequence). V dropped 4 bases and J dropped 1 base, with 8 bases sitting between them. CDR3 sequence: CASSHRGQETQYF. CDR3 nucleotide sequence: TGTGCCAGCAGCCACCGGGGCCAAGAGACCCAGTACTTC.